A selection of T cell receptor beta chains follows, all from one sample in a study of vaccination effects on CD4 cells after COVID-19. Measured with immunoSEQ multiplex PCR; TCRdb has only the in-frame clones, and not every one. The repertoire holds roughly 46,000 clones, with about four fifths as singletons. These receptors have no known antigen. Source: CD4+ T cells from PBMCs cultured without peptide, taken after COVID-19 vaccination. The receptors were gathered from a human donor who had a prior SARS-CoV-2 infection. CDR3s leave out the opening cysteine and the closing phenylalanine or tryptophan. Each record gives: clone size, V gene, CDR3 protein. Clone size is given for some rows only: seen once, a few or many times, or a class if the clone is expanded.

.	TRBV4-1	ASSQGRGARNQPQH
.	TRBV6-5	ASSRDRGGYGYT
.	TRBV30	AWSVEGGTEAF
few	TRBV7-9	ASSRPSGQQF
.	TRBV5-6	ASSYGNSGGETQY
.	TRBV19	ASSGQEGETQY
.	TRBV10-3	AISGTSADFKTLYEQY
.	TRBV7-8	ASSWTRGLAANTDTQY
.	TRBV11-3	ASSSWTGRGDNEQF
.	TRBV6-5	ASSYMGQEAYEQY
.	TRBV2	ASDRTGSYEQY
once	TRBV6-5	ASIGGGGSTEAF
.	TRBV5-1	ASSPQTNTGELF
.	TRBV20-1	SASDRTKRHTGELF
few	TRBV6-5	ASSSSGTGNSPLH
few	TRBV6-6	ASSASGQGAGGYT
.	TRBV12-5	ASGLDRGSYNEQF
.	TRBV2	ASSEEARAYNQPQH
.	TRBV18	ASSPTTEVEAF
.	TRBV5-6	ASSLWARRSYNEQF
.	TRBV5-4	ASSPGREKETQY
.	TRBV20-1	SARVRGELF
few	TRBV19	ASSIVGGSSYNEQF
.	TRBV19	ATRSGSQGYYGYT
.	TRBV10-3	AIRPTGLEGYT
.	TRBV5-6	ASSLGLAGGPISYEQY
.	TRBV2	ASSPGLAGEGDTQY
.	TRBV18	ASSATRGVTDTQY
.	TRBV5-6	ASSTPGGRANYGYT
.	TRBV24-1	ATSDLKNMGRTDTQY
.	TRBV3-1/TRBV3-2	ASSQRAADNEQF
.	TRBV6-5	ASIRRVNEDYEQY
.	TRBV4-3	ASSRERRGTDTQY
few	TRBV12-3/TRBV12-4	ASSLSEDEAF
once	TRBV5-1	ASSLSGWTGSGSDNSPLH
.	TRBV10-3	AIKKAGGPADTQY
.	TRBV4-1	ASSPQMYQETQY
.	TRBV7-2	ASSRRGSYEQY
few	TRBV19	ASWGQGSTDTQY
.	TRBV28	ASSLFTPLTQPQH
once	TRBV6-5	ASRDSGQHYGYT
.	TRBV7-3	ASSYPGGQDSNQPQH
.	TRBV12-5	ASGQRSTNSSYNEQF
once	TRBV13	ASSKREYNSPLH
.	TRBV2	ASRPGLAGRGGRTDTQY
few	TRBV6-4	ASSDSGLAQTGRKDSGNTIY
.	TRBV2	ASSVGAWGTETPYEQY
.	TRBV19	ASTPRDRSNTEAF
.	TRBV4-1	ASSSGTSGARGEQF
.	TRBV6-4	ASSDWNRGGGYT
.	TRBV11-2	ASSLTYSNQPQH
.	TRBV7-7	ASSLTAGLAGVHEQF
once	TRBV19	ASSRSGTGAHEQY
.	TRBV28	ASSLWEGGGSTEAF
.	TRBV27	ASSTGPGRFSEQY
.	TRBV7-2	ASSFSGQGSYGYT
.	TRBV7-6	ASSLAGGPYNEQF
.	TRBV7-8	ASSLGLFSLRELSGELF
.	TRBV5-6	ASSAVGSGRYNEQF